The rows below give T cell receptor beta chains drawn from one sample of a study of post-analysis software for immune sequencing data. TCRdb fed the PCR reads into MiXCR, producing one record per CDR3 protein. In the table there are hundreds of thousands of distinct CDR3 sequences, roughly 45% of which are singletons. Sequencing input: blood. Receptors originate from a girl under 18 with multiple sclerosis. CDR3s leave out the opening cysteine and the closing phenylalanine or tryptophan. Each record gives: V gene, J gene, clone size, CDR3 protein. Expanded clones are given a class, and other clones once, few, many or no size at all.

>TRBV9|TRBJ2-2|NA
ASSVESGPGTGELF
>TRBV27|TRBJ2-6|few
ASSSGTGLGANVLT
>TRBV10-3|TRBJ2-3|NA
AISEPSGRGTDTQY
>TRBV7-9|TRBJ2-7|NA
ASSFSESSYEQY
>TRBV27|NA|few
ASSLIRGNFYEQY
>TRBV5-1|TRBJ2-5|NA
ASSLEVLGQSQETQY
>TRBV28|TRBJ2-7|NA
ASSLIESSYEQY
>TRBV20-1|TRBJ2-1|NA
SAGTSGRLEAYNEQF
>TRBV9|TRBJ2-1|NA
ASSADPGSGSYNEQF
>TRBV7-3|TRBJ2-1|NA
ASSPSGNVYNEQF
>TRBV15|TRBJ1-2|NA
ATSRGQKEGYT
>TRBV7-2|TRBJ2-1|NA
ASSLEGGGYNEQF
>TRBV10-3|TRBJ2-1|few
AIPPHAGVDEQF
>TRBV28|TRBJ2-7|NA
ASSYSEGGEGNEQY
>TRBV28|TRBJ2-1|NA
ASTQRGNEQF
>TRBV6-6|TRBJ1-2|few
ASSYDRGSDYGYT
>TRBV20-1|TRBJ2-3|NA
SCQWRGYTQY
>TRBV20-1|TRBJ2-1|NA
SARDPPPAGLYNEQF
>TRBV5-1|TRBJ2-3|few
ASSLLAGETDTQY
>TRBV28|TRBJ2-1|NA
ASSLLKGWNEQF
>TRBV20-1|TRBJ1-4|NA
SARSGIGSEKLF
>TRBV7-9|TRBJ2-5|few
ASSDRGSERQY
>TRBV7-3|TRBJ2-1|NA
ASSLIGESTYNEQF
>TRBV29-1|TRBJ1-2|few
SVEATGGQYGYT
>TRBV5-1|TRBJ1-5|NA
AGSSEGDQPQH
>TRBV10-3|TRBJ2-3|NA
AIRQGLAGIEGDTQY
>TRBV7-9|NA|few
ASGAAGRGETQY
>TRBV5-1|TRBJ2-4|NA
ASSSTGTGGWNIQY
>TRBV5-1|TRBJ2-7|NA
ASSLSQSSYEQY
>TRBV28|TRBJ2-1|few
ASNLGDRQVDEQF
>TRBV7-3|TRBJ1-1|NA
ASSLKGMGTEAF
>TRBV20-1|TRBJ2-5|NA
SARRGGETQY
>TRBV7-9|TRBJ2-1|NA
ASSPGFDEQF
>TRBV20-1|TRBJ2-1|few
SARVIGDPNSYNEQF
>TRBV9|TRBJ2-7|NA
ASSGSGSPSYEQY
>TRBV15|TRBJ2-1|NA
ATSGHRGYNEQF
>TRBV18|TRBJ2-7|few
ASSLGGRVDEQY
>TRBV7-2|TRBJ2-3|NA
ASSLQGFSDTQY
>TRBV12-3/TRBV12-4|TRBJ2-5|few
ASSRITSGRNRETQY
>TRBV28|TRBJ1-2|NA
ASSGPLGGNSPGYT
>TRBV20-1|TRBJ2-3|NA
SARTPLAEDTQY
>TRBV6-5|NA|few
ASQPGTPNPYEQY
>TRBV20-1|TRBJ2-3|NA
SARASGPDDTQY
>TRBV5-1|TRBJ1-1|NA
ASSWGDRNTEAF
>TRBV27|TRBJ2-3|few
ASSFTADTQY
>TRBV11-2|TRBJ2-6|few
ASSLRQANYSGANVLT
>TRBV7-2|TRBJ2-5|NA
ASSLDSGRVETQY
>TRBV7-2|TRBJ2-2|NA
ASSLAGGDTGELF
>TRBV29-1|TRBJ2-5|once
SAGTSGSGDEQY
>TRBV18|TRBJ1-1|NA
ASSPFAGDENTEAF